This TCR beta chain was sequenced in a study of post-analysis software for immune sequencing data. Study-wide background: Several disease courses (relapsing-remitting, secondary progressive and progressive-relapsing) of multiple sclerosis were included. Whole-study results and caveats: About five TRBV segments (TRBV5-6, TRBV5-1 and TRBV20-1 among them) occurred more frequently in patients than in controls. The authors found that F measure strongly co-clustered same-batch samples.

Every TCR beta cDNA library bore unique molecular identifiers. Each batch of 1 to 10 million T cells produced 400,000 to 650,000 cDNA molecules. MiXCR, run by TCRdb on the PCR reads, gives a single entry per CDR3 protein. Found here are some 260,000 distinct CDR3 sequences, 36% of them singletons; the top ten hold more than 4%. Worth noting for this clonotype: The antigen is unknown.

The CDR3 spans 14 residues. With V trimmed by 3 bases and J by 4 bases, 4 bases remained unmatched. Germline V gene lookup returns CDR1 DFQATT and CDR2 SNEGSKA (reference sequence). This receptor was obtained from a girl aged 5-17 years with multiple sclerosis. The V and J genes are TRBV20-1 and TRBJ2-1; the match to TRBD2 covers 9 bases. The material sequenced was blood. The CDR3 is CSARETSGYNEQFF. The CDR3 nucleotides are TGCAGTGCTAGGGAGACTAGCGGATACAATGAGCAGTTCTTC.